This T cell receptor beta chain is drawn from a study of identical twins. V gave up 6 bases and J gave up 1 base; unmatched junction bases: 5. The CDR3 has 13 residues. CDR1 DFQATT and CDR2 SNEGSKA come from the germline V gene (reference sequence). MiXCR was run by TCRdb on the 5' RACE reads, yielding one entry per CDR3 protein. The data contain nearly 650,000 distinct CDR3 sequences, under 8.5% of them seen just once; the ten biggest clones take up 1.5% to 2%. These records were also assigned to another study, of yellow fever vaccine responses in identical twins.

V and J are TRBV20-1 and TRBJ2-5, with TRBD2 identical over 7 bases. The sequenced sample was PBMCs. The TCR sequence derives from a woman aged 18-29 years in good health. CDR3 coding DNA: TGCAGTGCGCCAACTAGCGCCCAAGAGACCCAGTACTTC. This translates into CSAPTSAQETQYF.